Below, 22 T cell receptor beta chains from the same sample are listed, as sequenced in a study of T-cell memory formation after mild COVID-19. Using its own MiXCR run on the 5' RACE reads, TCRdb lists one record per CDR3 protein. Of around 300,000 distinct CDR3 sequences in the sample, 12% to 15% are singletons; the top ten hold 22%. The sequenced sample was PBMCs or a T cell subset sorted from them (not recorded which). The receptor source for this set is a man aged 18 to 30 who had mild COVID-19 (a few samples of this study predate the infection). Cell type and time point are not known.

In its sample, this clonotype was seen a few times. The V and J genes are TRBV4-1 and TRBJ1-2; D ambiguous. Germline assignment: CDR1 MGHRA and CDR2 YSYEKL. Trimming left V 4 bases short and J 0 bases short, with 12 bases between. This CDR3 region has 15 residues. CDR3 DNA sequence: TGCGCCAGCAGCCCCACGGCAGAAGCTAACTATGGCTACACCTTC. Translation gives CASSPTAEANYGYTF.

This clonotype was seen a few times. The V and J genes are TRBV10-3 and TRBJ2-2; 7 bases align to TRBD1. V shed 7 bases, J shed 3 bases, and the junction held 8 bases outside the gene matches. This CDR3 has 15 residues. Germline-derived CDR1 and CDR2 are ENHRY and SYGVKD. The CDR3 coding sequence is TGTGCCATCAAAGGACTCGACAGGGACACCGGGGAGCTGTTTTTT. Its protein product is CAIKGLDRDTGELFF.

This clonotype was observed a handful of times. The chain carries TRBV11-2 and TRBJ2-5, with 11 bases identical to TRBD2. Germline trimming cut 1 base from V and 2 bases from J; bases unmatched to any gene: 12. This CDR3 spans 19 amino acids. The germline V gene encodes CDR1 SGHAT and CDR2 FQNNGV. In DNA form, the CDR3 reads TGTGCCAGCAGCTTAGTCCCAGTACTAGCGGGGGTGAAGCAAGAGACCCAGTACTTC. Translation gives CASSLVPVLAGVKQETQYF. The complete variable domain, with remaining parts taken from reference TRBV11-2 and TRBJ2-5, reads EAGVAQSPRYKIIEKRQSVAFWCNPISGHATLYWYQQILGQGPKLLIQFQNNGVVDDSQLPKDRFSAERLKGVDSTLKIQPAKLEDSAVYLCASSLVPVLAGVKQETQYFGPGTRLLVL.

This chain links TRBV18 with TRBJ2-1; 7 bases map to TRBD2. The CDR3 consists of 14 residues. V shed 1 base, J shed 9 bases, and the junction held 6 bases outside the gene matches. CDR1 KGHSH and CDR2 LQKENI come from the germline V gene. CDR3 nucleotides: TGTGCCAGCTCACCACGGGGGGGAAACGGTGAGCAGTTCTTC. Translating it yields CASSPRGGNGEQFF.

This clonotype was seen a few times. The chain has TRBV2 and TRBJ2-2; D may be TRBD2 (6 bases). Looked up from germline, CDR1 is SNHLY and CDR2 is FYNNEI. The CDR3 runs 12 residues. The V end was cut by 5 bases, the J end by 8 bases, with 9 bases between. CDR3 bases: TGTGCCAGCAGTCCAGGGAGGGGGGAGCTGTTTTTT. This gives the protein CASSPGRGELFF.

This clonotype was counted many times. The chain combines TRBV6-5 with TRBJ2-1, with 8 positions matching TRBD2. Germline lookup yields CDR1 MNHEY and CDR2 SVGAGI. CDR3 size: 15 residues. The J segment lost 0 bases and the V segment lost 5 bases, leaving 3 bases of the junction unmatched. CDR3: CASSIAGSSYNEQFF. The CDR3 DNA reads as TGTGCCAGCAGTATAGCGGGGAGCTCCTACAATGAGCAGTTCTTC.

In its sample, this clonotype was seen a few times. This chain joins TRBV6-2 or TRBV6-3 and TRBJ2-1; no reliable D call. The germline V and J ends were trimmed by 5 bases and 5 bases, with 13 bases remaining between them. Germline CDR1 is MNHEY and CDR2 is SVGEGT. The CDR3 has 14 residues. The DNA for the CDR3 is TGTGCCAGCAGTCCTACCTGGCCAGACAATGAGCAGTTCTTC. Translation gives CASSPTWPDNEQFF.

The gene calls are TRBV28 and TRBJ1-4; the D is unclear. Germline CDR1 MDHEN, CDR2 SYDVKM. V lost 2 bases and J lost 7, with 20 bases in between. CDR3 length: 17 residues. CDR3 region: CASSLGTSGTLGEKLFF. As DNA, the CDR3 is TGTGCCAGCAGTTTAGGTACTTCAGGAACCTTGGGTGAAAAACTGTTTTTT.

This sequence joins TRBV6-2 or TRBV6-3 and TRBJ1-4, with unresolved D. Germline CDR1 is MNHEY and CDR2 is SVGEGT. Trimming shortened V by 0 bases and J by 8 bases, and 13 bases separated the two germline ends. The CDR3 spans 15 residues. The CDR3 reads CASSYSRRSEEKLFF. The CDR3 DNA sequence: TGTGCCAGCAGTTACTCGCGGAGGTCTGAGGAAAAACTGTTTTTT.

Only a few counts were recorded for this clonotype. The rearrangement links TRBV9 to TRBJ2-5, with 9 bases aligning to TRBD1. The CDR3 runs 21 residues. V gave up 0 bases and J gave up 3 bases; unmatched junction bases: 21. Germline assignment: CDR1 SGDLS and CDR2 YYNGEE. CDR3 protein: CASSVAPSGTGLGTNEETQYF. In DNA form, the CDR3 reads TGTGCCAGCAGCGTAGCCCCCTCCGGGACAGGGTTAGGAACGAACGAAGAGACCCAGTACTTC.

This clonotype was found a few times. The V gene is TRBV3-1, the J gene TRBJ2-2; tentatively, D is TRBD1 or TRBD2 (6 bases each). The CDR3 covers 15 residues. The V and J ends lost 2 bases and 7 bases respectively, with 14 bases between them. Germline CDR1 and CDR2: LGHDT and YNNKEL (reference sequence). For the CDR3, the DNA is TGTGCCAGCAGCCAATTTACAGGGACTGGCGGGGAGCTGTTTTTT. Amino acids: CASSQFTGTGGELFF.

The genes are TRBV3-1 and TRBJ2-1; D is unclear. The CDR3 is made up of 16 amino acids. V was cut by 5 bases and J by 3 bases, with 17 bases left in between. Germline V CDR1 and CDR2: LGHDT, YNNKEL (reference sequence). The CDR3 DNA reads TGTGCCAGCAGCAACCGCGATAACGCCTTCTACAATGAGCAGTTCTTC. Translating it yields CASSNRDNAFYNEQFF.

About this clonotype: Relative to the germline gene, one junction end is altered; a read error may explain this. The rearrangement uses TRBV7-8 and TRBJ1-2, with TRBD1 as a possible D gene (5 bases). The CDR3 spans 14 residues. Germline V lookup: CDR1 SGHVS, CDR2 FQNEAQ. This chain's CDR3 is CATRRQDSTRGCTF. DNA of the CDR3: TGTGCCACCCGGCGGCAGGACTCAACCCGGGGCTGCACCTTC. The variable domain in full, with the rest retrieved from reference TRBV7-8 and TRBJ1-2, is GAGVSQSPRYKVAKRGQDVALRCDPISGHVSLFWYQQALGQGPEFLTYFQNEAQLDKSGLPSDRFFAERPEGSVSTLKIQRTQQEDSAVYLCATRRQDSTRGCTFGSGTRLTVV.

This clonotype was recorded many times. The chain carries TRBV19 and TRBJ2-2; no firm D call. CDR3 length: 13 residues. V lost 6 bases, J lost 2 bases, and 7 bases lay in between. CDR1 is LNHDA, CDR2 SQIVND, per germline (reference sequence). CDR3 sequence reads: CASSAQNTGELFF. In DNA, the CDR3 is TGTGCCAGTAGCGCTCAAAACACCGGGGAGCTGTTTTTT.

V is TRBV6-5 and J is TRBJ2-1; no firm D call. The CDR3 has 15 residues. Germline CDR1 reads MNHEY; CDR2 reads SVGAGI. Between the trimmed V and J ends, which lost 2 bases and 5 bases, there was a span of 13 bases. CDR3 in amino acids: CASSYRGSLNNEQFF. The CDR3 DNA follows: TGTGCCAGCAGTTACCGTGGCAGTCTCAACAATGAGCAGTTCTTC.

The CDR3 nucleotides read TGCAGCGTTGTAGGACGCCAGGATGACTATGGCTACACCTTC. It is translated as CSVVGRQDDYGYTF. The chain employs TRBV29-1 and TRBJ1-2; D gene unclear. The CDR3 totals 14 residues. Trimming left V 4 bases short and J 3 bases short, with 15 bases between. CDR1 and CDR2 from the germline V gene are SQVTM and ANQGSEA.

Only a few counts were recorded for this clonotype. V usage is TRBV15 and J usage is TRBJ2-1; either TRBD1 or TRBD2 may supply D (6 bases each). Germline assignment: CDR1 LNHNV and CDR2 YYDKDF (reference sequence). V was trimmed by 0 bases and J by 10 bases, leaving 13 bases between them. CDR3 length equals 14 residues. This chain's CDR3 is CATSRDVGAGEQFF. CDR3 sequence (DNA): TGTGCCACCAGCAGAGATGTGGGGGCGGGGGAGCAGTTCTTC.

This clonotype was observed a handful of times. The chain recombines TRBV20-1 with TRBJ1-1; 7 bases map to TRBD1. Germline V CDR1 and CDR2: DFQATT, SNEGSKA (reference sequence). The CDR3 spans 11 residues. The ends lost 7 bases at V and 3 bases at J; junction bases unmatched: 2. Here the CDR3 DNA reads TGCAGTGGTCAGGGGGACACTGAAGCTTTCTTT. This encodes CSGQGDTEAFF.

The chain combines TRBV6-1 with TRBJ1-4; 9 bases are a match to TRBD1. In germline, CDR1 is MNHNS, CDR2 SASEGT. The CDR3 totals 14 residues. The J segment lost 8 bases and the V segment lost 7 bases, leaving 8 bases of the junction unmatched. CDR3 DNA: TGTGCCAGCACAAACTGGGACAGGGACGAAAAACTGTTTTTT. As protein: CASTNWDRDEKLFF.

This clonotype was observed a few times. This sequence joins TRBV25-1 and TRBJ2-1, with 8 bases aligning to TRBD2. V gave up 5 bases and J gave up 8 bases; unmatched junction bases: 11. Germline-derived CDR1 and CDR2 are MGHDK and SYGVNS. CDR3 length equals 15 residues. The CDR3 nucleotides read TGTGCCAGCAGTACCGGGGGGGCTTTTAAGGATGAGCAGTTCTTC. Its protein product is CASSTGGAFKDEQFF.

The gene calls are TRBV6-5 and TRBJ2-3, with D perhaps TRBD1 or TRBD2 (6 bases each). Trimming pared 5 bases from V and 5 bases from J, leaving 17 bases between. Germline V gene lookup returns CDR1 MNHEY and CDR2 SVGAGI. The CDR3 has 15 amino acids. CDR3: CASSPIGGARDTQYF. CDR3 in DNA: TGTGCCAGCAGTCCCATCGGGGGCGCGAGAGATACGCAGTATTTT.

The chain carries TRBV12-3 or TRBV12-4 and TRBJ1-1; D remains unclear. This CDR3 region has 15 residues. V was clipped by 1 base and J by 4 bases, with 13 bases between them. Here the CDR3 reads CASSLGKGRSTEAFF. Written as DNA, the CDR3 is TGTGCCAGCAGTTTAGGAAAGGGTCGTAGCACTGAAGCTTTCTTT.